In this sample, the clone carrying this T cell receptor (beta chain) turned up a few times. Its antigen remains unknown. Healthy Caucasians supplied all donations. CDR3 length: 13 residues. V was pared by 4 bases and J by 7 bases, with 11 bases between. Germline V gene sequence: CDR1 SQVTM, CDR2 ANQGSEA. The source of the sample is a study of identical twins. The study, taken as a whole, reports: Models, which agreed with sharing between unrelated individuals, nonetheless underestimated the out-of-frame TCR alpha sharing seen in monozygotic twins.

Unique molecular identifiers were present on the cDNA, which also gained a universal primer site by template switching. TCRdb redid the calling of the 5' RACE reads with MiXCR, one entry per CDR3 protein. The sample consists of approximately 1.8 million distinct CDR3 sequences, about 30% of them appearing once. Input material: cord blood. The V and J genes are TRBV29-1 and TRBJ1-6, with a tentative D call TRBD1 (6 bases). The sequence was obtained from a newborn girl in good health. CDR3 coding DNA: TGCAGCGTTGGATATACAGGGAATTCACCCCTCCACTTT. Protein product: CSVGYTGNSPLHF. Combining the CDR3 with reference TRBV29-1 and TRBJ1-6 gives the whole variable domain SAVISQKPSRDICQRGTSLTIQCQVDSQVTMMFWYRQQPGQSLTLIATANQGSEATYESGFVIDKFPISRPNLTFSTLTVSNMSPEDSSIYLCSVGYTGNSPLHFGNGTRLTVT.